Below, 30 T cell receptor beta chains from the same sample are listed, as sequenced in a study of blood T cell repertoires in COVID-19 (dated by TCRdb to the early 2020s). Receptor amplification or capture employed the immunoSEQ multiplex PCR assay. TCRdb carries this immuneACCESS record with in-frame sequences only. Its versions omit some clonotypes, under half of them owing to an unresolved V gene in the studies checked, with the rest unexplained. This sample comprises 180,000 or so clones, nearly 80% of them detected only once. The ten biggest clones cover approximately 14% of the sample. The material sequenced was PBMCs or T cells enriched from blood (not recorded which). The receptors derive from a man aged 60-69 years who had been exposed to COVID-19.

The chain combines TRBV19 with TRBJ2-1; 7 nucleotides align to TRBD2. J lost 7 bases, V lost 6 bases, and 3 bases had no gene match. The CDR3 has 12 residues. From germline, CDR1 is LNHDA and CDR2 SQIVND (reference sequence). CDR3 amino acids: CASRGEGNEQFF. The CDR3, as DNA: TGTGCCAGTAGGGGGGAGGGTAATGAGCAGTTCTTC.

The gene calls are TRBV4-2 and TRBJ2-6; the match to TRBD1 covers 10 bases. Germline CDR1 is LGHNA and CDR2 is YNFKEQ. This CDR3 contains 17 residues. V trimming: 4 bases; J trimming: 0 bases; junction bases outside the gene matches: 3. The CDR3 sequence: CASSLGTGDSGANVLTF. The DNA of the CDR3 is TGTGCCAGCAGCCTCGGGACAGGGGACTCTGGGGCCAACGTCCTGACTTTC.

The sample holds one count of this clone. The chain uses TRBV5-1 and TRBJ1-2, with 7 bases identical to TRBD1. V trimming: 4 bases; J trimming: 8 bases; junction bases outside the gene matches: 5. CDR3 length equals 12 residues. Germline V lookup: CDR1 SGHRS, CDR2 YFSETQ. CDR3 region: CASSDSGGGYTF. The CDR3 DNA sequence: TGCGCCAGCAGCGACTCAGGGGGAGGCTACACCTTC.

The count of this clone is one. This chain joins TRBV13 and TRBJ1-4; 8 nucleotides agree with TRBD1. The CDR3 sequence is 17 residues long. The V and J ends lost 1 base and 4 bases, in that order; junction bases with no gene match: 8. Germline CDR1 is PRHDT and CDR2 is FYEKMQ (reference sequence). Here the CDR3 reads CASSLVRSGGLNEKLFF. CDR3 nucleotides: TGTGCCAGCAGCTTAGTCCGTTCAGGGGGCCTTAATGAAAAACTGTTTTTT. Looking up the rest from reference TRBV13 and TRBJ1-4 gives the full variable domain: AAGVIQSPRHLIKEKRETATLKCYPIPRHDTVYWYQQGPGQDPQFLISFYEKMQSDKGSIPDRFSAQQFSDYHSELNMSSLELGDSALYFCASSLVRSGGLNEKLFFGSGTQLSVL.

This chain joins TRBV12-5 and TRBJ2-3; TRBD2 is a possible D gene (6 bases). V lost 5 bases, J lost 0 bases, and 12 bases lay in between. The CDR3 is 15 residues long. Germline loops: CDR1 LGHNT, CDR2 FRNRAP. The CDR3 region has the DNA TGTGCTAGTGGTGGGACGGGGACTAGCACAGATACGCAGTATTTT. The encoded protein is CASGGTGTSTDTQYF.

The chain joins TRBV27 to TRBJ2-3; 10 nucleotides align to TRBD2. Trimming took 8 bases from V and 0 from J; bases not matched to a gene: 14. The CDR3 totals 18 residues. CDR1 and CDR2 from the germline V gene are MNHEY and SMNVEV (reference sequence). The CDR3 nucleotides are TGTGCCAGCCTGGGGCTAGCGGGAGATACAGAGAGCACAGATACGCAGTATTTT. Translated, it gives CASLGLAGDTESTDTQYF.

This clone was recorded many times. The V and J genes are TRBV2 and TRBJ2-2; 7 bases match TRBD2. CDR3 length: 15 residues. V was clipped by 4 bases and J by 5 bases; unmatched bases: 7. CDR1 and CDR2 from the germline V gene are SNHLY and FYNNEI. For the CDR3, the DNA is TGTGCCAGCAGTGGCCTAGCGGCTAATACCGGGGAGCTGTTTTTT. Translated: CASSGLAANTGELFF.

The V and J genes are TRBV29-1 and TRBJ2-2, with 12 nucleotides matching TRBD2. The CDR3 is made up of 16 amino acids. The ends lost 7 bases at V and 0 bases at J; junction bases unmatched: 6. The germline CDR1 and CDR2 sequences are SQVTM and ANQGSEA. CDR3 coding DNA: TGCAGCGCTCAACTAGCGGGAGGTTCGAACACCGGGGAGCTGTTTTTT. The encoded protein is CSAQLAGGSNTGELFF.

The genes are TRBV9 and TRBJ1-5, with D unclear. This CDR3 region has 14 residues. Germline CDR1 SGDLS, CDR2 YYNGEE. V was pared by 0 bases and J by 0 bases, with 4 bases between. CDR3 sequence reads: CASSVGDSNQPQHF. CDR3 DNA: TGTGCCAGCAGCGTAGGAGATAGCAATCAGCCCCAGCATTTT.

CDR3 coding DNA: TGTGCCAGCAGCTTAGTCCAGGCAGACTATGGCTACACCTTC. Amino acid sequence: CASSLVQADYGYTF. V is TRBV7-2 and J is TRBJ1-2; no clear D gene. Trimming left V 1 base short and J 3 bases short, with 9 bases between. The CDR3 runs to 14 residues. CDR1 is SGHTA, CDR2 FQGNSA, per germline. The variable domain in full, with the rest retrieved from reference TRBV7-2 and TRBJ1-2, is GAGVSQSPSNKVTEKGKDVELRCDPISGHTALYWYRQSLGQGLEFLIYFQGNSAPDKSGLPSDRFSAERTGGSVSTLTIQRTQQEDSAVYLCASSLVQADYGYTFGSGTRLTVV.

The CDR3 nucleotides read TGTGCCATCAGGGACAGGGGGCTGGCCACTGAAGCTTTCTTT. Translation: CAIRDRGLATEAFF. This sequence joins TRBV10-3 and TRBJ1-1; the match to TRBD1 covers 11 bases. The CDR3 is 14 residues long. V was pared by 6 bases and J by 4 bases, with 4 bases of the junction left unmatched. The germline V gene encodes CDR1 ENHRY and CDR2 SYGVKD.

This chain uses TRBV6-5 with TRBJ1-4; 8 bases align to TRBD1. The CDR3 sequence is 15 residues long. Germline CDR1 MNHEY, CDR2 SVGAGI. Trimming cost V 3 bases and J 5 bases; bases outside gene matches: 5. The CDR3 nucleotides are TGTGCCAGCAGTTATTTGGGACAGGAGAATGAAAAACTGTTTTTT. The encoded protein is CASSYLGQENEKLFF.

The CDR3 region has the DNA TGTGCCAGCAGCCAATATCAGAGACAGGGGGCGCGGAATTCACCCCTCCACTTT. It specifies CASSQYQRQGARNSPLHF. The chain carries TRBV7-8 and TRBJ1-6, with TRBD1 matching over 10 bases. This CDR3 contains 18 residues. Germline V lookup: CDR1 SGHVS, CDR2 FQNEAQ. V shed 5 bases, J shed 7 bases, and the junction held 14 bases outside the gene matches.

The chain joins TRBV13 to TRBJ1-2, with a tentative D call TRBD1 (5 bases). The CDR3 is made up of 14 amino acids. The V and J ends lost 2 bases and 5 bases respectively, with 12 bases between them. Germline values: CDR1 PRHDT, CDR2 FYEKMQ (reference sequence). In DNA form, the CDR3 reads TGTGCCAGCAGCTTACCGGGCCCAGGGTATGGCTACACCTTC. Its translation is CASSLPGPGYGYTF.

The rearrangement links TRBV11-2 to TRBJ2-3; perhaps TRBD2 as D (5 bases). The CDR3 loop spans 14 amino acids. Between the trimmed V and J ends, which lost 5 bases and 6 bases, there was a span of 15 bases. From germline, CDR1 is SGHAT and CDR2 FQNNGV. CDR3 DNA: TGTGCCAGCAGCCCATCTAGCATCCAGGATACGCAGTATTTT. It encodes CASSPSSIQDTQYF.

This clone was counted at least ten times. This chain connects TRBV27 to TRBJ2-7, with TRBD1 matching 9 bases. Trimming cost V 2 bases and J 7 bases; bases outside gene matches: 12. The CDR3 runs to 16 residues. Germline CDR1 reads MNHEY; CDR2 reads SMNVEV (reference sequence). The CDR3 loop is CASSLNPPGQGTEQYF. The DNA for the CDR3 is TGTGCCAGCAGTTTAAACCCACCGGGACAGGGAACGGAGCAGTACTTC.

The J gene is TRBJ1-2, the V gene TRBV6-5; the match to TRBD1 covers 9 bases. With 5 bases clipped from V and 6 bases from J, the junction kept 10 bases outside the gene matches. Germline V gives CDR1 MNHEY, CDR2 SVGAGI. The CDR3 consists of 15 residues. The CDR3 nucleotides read TGTGCCAGCAGTCCCCGGGACAGGGCATCTGATGGCTACACCTTC. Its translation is CASSPRDRASDGYTF.

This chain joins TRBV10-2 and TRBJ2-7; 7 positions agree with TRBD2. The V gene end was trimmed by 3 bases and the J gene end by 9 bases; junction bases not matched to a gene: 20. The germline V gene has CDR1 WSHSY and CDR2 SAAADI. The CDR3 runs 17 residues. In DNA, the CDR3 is TGCGCCAGCAGTGACCCCGCCGCAGCGGGAAACCCCATGGGGCAGTACTTC. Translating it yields CASSDPAAAGNPMGQYF.

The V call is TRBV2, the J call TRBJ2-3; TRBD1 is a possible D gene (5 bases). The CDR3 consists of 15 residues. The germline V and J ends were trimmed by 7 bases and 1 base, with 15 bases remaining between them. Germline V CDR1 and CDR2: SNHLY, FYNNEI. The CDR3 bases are TGTGCCAGCACTATAGGGGTCCAAGGCACAGATACGCAGTATTTT. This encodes CASTIGVQGTDTQYF.

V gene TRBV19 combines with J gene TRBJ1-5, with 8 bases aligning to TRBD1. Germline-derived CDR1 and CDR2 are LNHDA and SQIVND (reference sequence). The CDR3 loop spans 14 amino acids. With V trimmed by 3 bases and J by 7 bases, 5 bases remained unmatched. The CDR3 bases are TGTGCCAGTAGTATGGGGACAGGTTGGCAGCCCCAGCATTTT. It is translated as CASSMGTGWQPQHF.

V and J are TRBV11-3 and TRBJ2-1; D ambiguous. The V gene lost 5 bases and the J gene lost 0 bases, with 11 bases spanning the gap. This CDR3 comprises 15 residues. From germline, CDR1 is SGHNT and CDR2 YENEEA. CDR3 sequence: CASSVRSSSYNEQFF. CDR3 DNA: TGTGCCAGCAGCGTCCGGAGTAGCTCCTACAATGAGCAGTTCTTC.

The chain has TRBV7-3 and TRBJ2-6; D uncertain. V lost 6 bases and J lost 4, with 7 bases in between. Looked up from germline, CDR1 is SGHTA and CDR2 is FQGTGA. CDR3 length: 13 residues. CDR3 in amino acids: CASRPGGANVLTF. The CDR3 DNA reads TGTGCCAGCAGGCCCGGGGGGGCCAACGTCCTGACTTTC.

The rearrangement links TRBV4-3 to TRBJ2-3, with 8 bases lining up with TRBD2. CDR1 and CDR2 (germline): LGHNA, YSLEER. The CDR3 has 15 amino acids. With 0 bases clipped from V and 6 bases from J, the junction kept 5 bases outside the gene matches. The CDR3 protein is CASSQDGLAGDTQYF. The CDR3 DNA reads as TGCGCCAGCAGCCAAGATGGCCTAGCGGGCGATACGCAGTATTTT.

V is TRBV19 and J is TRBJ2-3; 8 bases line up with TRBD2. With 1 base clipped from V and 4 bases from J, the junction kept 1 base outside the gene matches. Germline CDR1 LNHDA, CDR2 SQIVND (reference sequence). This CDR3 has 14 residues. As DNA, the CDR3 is TGTGCCAGTAGTATAGCGGGAGGGCCAGATACGCAGTATTTT. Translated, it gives CASSIAGGPDTQYF.

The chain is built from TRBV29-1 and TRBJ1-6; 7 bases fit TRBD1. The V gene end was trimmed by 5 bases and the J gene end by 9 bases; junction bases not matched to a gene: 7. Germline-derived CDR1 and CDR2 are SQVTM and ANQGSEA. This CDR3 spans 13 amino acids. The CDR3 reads CSVLTGMGSPLHF. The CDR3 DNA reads TGCAGCGTTCTGACAGGGATGGGTTCACCCCTCCACTTT.

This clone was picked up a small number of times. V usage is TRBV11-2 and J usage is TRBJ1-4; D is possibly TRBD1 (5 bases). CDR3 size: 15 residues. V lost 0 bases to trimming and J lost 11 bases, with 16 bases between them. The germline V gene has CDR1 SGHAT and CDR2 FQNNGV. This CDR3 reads CASSLDFGGGDKLFF. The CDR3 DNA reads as TGTGCCAGCAGCTTAGATTTTGGGGGAGGAGACAAACTGTTTTTT. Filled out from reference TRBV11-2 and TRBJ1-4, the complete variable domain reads EAGVAQSPRYKIIEKRQSVAFWCNPISGHATLYWYQQILGQGPKLLIQFQNNGVVDDSQLPKDRFSAERLKGVDSTLKIQPAKLEDSAVYLCASSLDFGGGDKLFFGSGTQLSVL.

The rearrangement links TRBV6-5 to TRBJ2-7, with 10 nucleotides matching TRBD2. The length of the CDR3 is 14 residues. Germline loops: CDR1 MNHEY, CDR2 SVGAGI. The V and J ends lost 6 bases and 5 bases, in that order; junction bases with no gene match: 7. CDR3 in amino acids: CASRGTSATNEQYF. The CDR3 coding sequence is TGTGCCAGCAGGGGGACTAGCGCTACCAACGAGCAGTACTTC.

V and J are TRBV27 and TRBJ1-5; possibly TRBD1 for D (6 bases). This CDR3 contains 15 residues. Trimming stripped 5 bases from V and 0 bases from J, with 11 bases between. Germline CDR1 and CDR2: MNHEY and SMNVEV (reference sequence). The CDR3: CASSPGEYSNQPQHF. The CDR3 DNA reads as TGTGCCAGCAGTCCAGGGGAATATAGCAATCAGCCCCAGCATTTT.

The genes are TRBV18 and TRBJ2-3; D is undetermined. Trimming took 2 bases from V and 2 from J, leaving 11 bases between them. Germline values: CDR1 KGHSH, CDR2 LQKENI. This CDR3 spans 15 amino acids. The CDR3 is CASSPWSGNTDTQYF. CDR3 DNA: TGTGCCAGCTCACCATGGTCAGGCAACACAGATACGCAGTATTTT.

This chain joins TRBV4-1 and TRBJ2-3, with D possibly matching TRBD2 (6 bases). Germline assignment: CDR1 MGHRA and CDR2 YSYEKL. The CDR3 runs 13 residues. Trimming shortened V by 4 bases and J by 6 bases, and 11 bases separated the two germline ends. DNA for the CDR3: TGCGCCAGCAGCCGGATTCTAGCGGATACGCAGTATTTT. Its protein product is CASSRILADTQYF.